What follows are 21 T cell receptor beta chains derived from one specimen sequenced in a study of T-cell memory formation after mild COVID-19 (dated by TCRdb to 2020 to 2023). Libraries were built with 5' RACE. These reads were obtained on an Illumina NovaSeq 6000. TCRdb cleaned the public reads at Q25 with fastp, built clones with MiXCR and kept in-frame beta chains. Each CDR3 protein appears once, grouped with its most common genes and DNA. The sample data list some 300,000 distinct CDR3 sequences, and less than 20% of these were observed just once. The ten top clones hold 20% to 25% of the sample. What was sequenced was PBMCs or a T cell subset sorted from them (not recorded which). Receptors originate from a man aged 18 to 35 who had mild COVID-19 (a few samples of this study predate the infection). The sample titles of this study are shuffled in the database, so cell type and time point are left out; the donor was told from shared clones.

This chain links TRBV5-6 with TRBJ2-2, with D maybe TRBD2 (5 bases). CDR1 SGHDT and CDR2 YYEEEE come from the germline V gene. Trimming stripped 1 base from V and 3 bases from J, with 10 bases between. The CDR3 is made up of 15 amino acids. CDR3 nucleotides: TGTGCCAGCAGCTTGATCGGGAAGGACACCGGGGAGCTGTTTTTT. Encoded protein: CASSLIGKDTGELFF.

This clonotype was counted a few times. CDR3 bases: TGTGCCAGCGGACTAGCGGGCACCGGGGAGCTGTTTTTT. Translation gives CASGLAGTGELFF. V and J are TRBV6-6 and TRBJ2-2; 11 bases are shared with TRBD2. Looked up from germline, CDR1 is MNHNY and CDR2 is SVGAGI (reference sequence). V lost 8 bases and J lost 4; bases outside the gene matches: 0. The CDR3 extends over 13 amino acids.

V usage is TRBV2 and J usage is TRBJ1-2; no firm D call. The CDR3 spans 12 residues. Trimming removed 3 bases from V and 2 bases from J, with 4 bases in between. CDR1 is SNHLY and CDR2 is FYNNEI in the germline V gene. The CDR3 region has the DNA TGTGCCAGCAGTGACAGGAACTATGGCTACACCTTC. It translates to CASSDRNYGYTF.

J is TRBJ2-5 and V is TRBV7-6, with TRBD2 as a possible D gene (5 bases). The V gene lost 6 bases and the J gene lost 5 bases, with 19 bases spanning the gap. This CDR3 region has 15 residues. Germline CDR1 and CDR2: SGHVS and FNYEAQ. CDR3 sequence (DNA): TGTGCCAGCAGGCGGGTGACTACCGATGGGGAGACCCAGTACTTC. This translates into CASRRVTTDGETQYF.

J is TRBJ2-5 and V is TRBV14, with TRBD1 matching 7 bases. V shed 3 bases and J 2 bases; nucleotides not matched to a gene: 3. CDR1 is SGHDN, CDR2 FVKESK, per germline. This CDR3 has 14 amino acids. In DNA form, the CDR3 reads TGTGCCAGCAGCCACTACAGGGGTCAAGAGACCCAGTACTTC. Translation: CASSHYRGQETQYF.

The V and J genes are TRBV7-9 and TRBJ2-1, with 12 bases aligning to TRBD2. Germline trimming cut 10 bases from V and 8 bases from J; bases unmatched to any gene: 12. This CDR3 is built from 15 residues. Germline-derived CDR1 and CDR2 are SEHNR and FQNEAQ (reference sequence). This chain's CDR3 is CAILLLAGGRDEQFF. The CDR3 DNA follows: TGTGCCATCCTTCTTCTAGCGGGGGGGCGGGATGAGCAGTTCTTC.

The chain uses TRBV7-8 and TRBJ2-2; 9 bases agree with TRBD2. With V trimmed by 1 base and J by 5 bases, 5 bases remained unmatched. Per the germline V gene, CDR1 is SGHVS and CDR2 is FQNEAQ. The CDR3 loop spans 16 amino acids. The CDR3 region has the DNA TGTGCCAGCAGCTTAGTTCTAGCGGGGAGGACCGGGGAGCTGTTTTTT. It is translated as CASSLVLAGRTGELFF. Full variable domain (rest looked up from reference TRBV7-8 and TRBJ2-2): GAGVSQSPRYKVAKRGQDVALRCDPISGHVSLFWYQQALGQGPEFLTYFQNEAQLDKSGLPSDRFFAERPEGSVSTLKIQRTQQEDSAVYLCASSLVLAGRTGELFFGEGSRLTVL.

The chain couples TRBV3-1 to TRBJ1-2; 7 bases match TRBD1. This CDR3 has 14 residues. Germline loops: CDR1 LGHDT, CDR2 YNNKEL (reference sequence). The ends lost 2 bases at V and 4 bases at J; junction bases unmatched: 4. The CDR3 coding sequence is TGTGCCAGCAGCCAATTCACAGGGGCCTATGGCTACACCTTC. Translated, it gives CASSQFTGAYGYTF.

The table lists this clonotype with many counts. V gene TRBV10-3 combines with J gene TRBJ1-5; D gene ambiguous. V shed 3 bases and J shed 0 bases, with 6 bases lying between them. The CDR3 contains 14 residues. Germline V gene sequence: CDR1 ENHRY, CDR2 SYGVKD. CDR3 amino acids: CAISERDSNQPQHF. The DNA of the CDR3 is TGTGCCATCAGTGAAAGGGATAGCAATCAGCCCCAGCATTTT.

This clonotype was counted between two and nine times. The chain links TRBV7-9 to TRBJ2-3; 11 positions agree with TRBD2. Germline V gene data show CDR1 as SEHNR and CDR2 as FQNEAQ (reference sequence). V shed 6 bases, J shed 2 bases, and the junction held 7 bases outside the gene matches. The CDR3 totals 16 residues. CDR3: CASRNLAGGDTDTQYF. The CDR3 DNA sequence: TGTGCCAGCAGGAATCTAGCGGGGGGCGACACAGATACGCAGTATTTT.

The sample holds a few counts of this clonotype. The rearrangement joins TRBV3-1 to TRBJ1-1; D is perhaps TRBD1 (6 bases). Germline lookup yields CDR1 LGHDT and CDR2 YNNKEL (reference sequence). The CDR3 loop spans 13 amino acids. Trimming cost V 7 bases and J 3 bases, with 12 bases left between them. DNA for the CDR3: TGTGCCAGCATGAAACAGGGTTACACTGAAGCTTTCTTT. Translating gives CASMKQGYTEAFF.

V usage is TRBV28 and J usage is TRBJ1-4; D possibly corresponds to TRBD1 (5 bases). The CDR3 runs to 12 residues. Germline CDR1 MDHEN, CDR2 SYDVKM. V lost 5 bases and J 7 bases, leaving 8 bases between the germline ends. CDR3 sequence (DNA): TGTGCCAGCAGTCGGGACTTTGAAAAACTGTTTTTT. Protein: CASSRDFEKLFF. Variable domain in full (rest from reference TRBV28 and TRBJ1-4): DVKVTQSSRYLVKRTGEKVFLECVQDMDHENMFWYRQDPGLGLRLIYFSYDVKMKEKGDIPEGYSVSREKKERFSLILESASTNQTSMYLCASSRDFEKLFFGSGTQLSVL.

The chain is built from TRBV6-5 and TRBJ1-1; weak D call: TRBD1 (6 bases). The CDR3 loop spans 16 amino acids. Germline CDR1 is MNHEY and CDR2 is SVGAGI. V was clipped by 7 bases and J by 2 bases, with 20 bases between them. In nucleotides, the CDR3 is TGTGCCAGCACCGACTTGGCGGACAGCCCCAACACTGAAGCTTTCTTT. Translation gives CASTDLADSPNTEAFF.

This chain links TRBV7-2 with TRBJ2-5; D may match TRBD1 or TRBD2 (6 bases each). Germline V gene sequence: CDR1 SGHTA, CDR2 FQGNSA. CDR3 length: 14 amino acids. Trimming cost V 5 bases and J 5 bases, with 15 bases left between them. The CDR3 DNA sequence: TGTGCCAGCAGCGCCCACAGGGCGGGGGAGACCCAGTACTTC. Translation gives CASSAHRAGETQYF.

The sample holds many counts of this clonotype. V and J are TRBV5-4 and TRBJ2-3; the D is unclear. V lost 0 bases to trimming and J lost 0 bases, with 2 bases between them. CDR3 length equals 13 residues. The V gene's germline CDR1 is SGHNT and CDR2 YYREEE (reference sequence). The CDR3 DNA sequence: TGTGCCAGCAGCTTGGACAGCACAGATACGCAGTATTTT. Translation gives CASSLDSTDTQYF. The full variable domain, with the rest looked up from reference TRBV5-4 and TRBJ2-3, is ETGVTQSPTHLIKTRGQQVTLRCSSQSGHNTVSWYQQALGQGPQFIFQYYREEENGRGNFPPRFSGLQFPNYSSELNVNALELDDSALYLCASSLDSTDTQYFGPGTRLTVL.

This clonotype was picked up one time. A much larger clonotype is one base distant, so this may be a read error. V is TRBV12-3 or TRBV12-4 and J is TRBJ1-4; D is uncertain. The CDR3 contains 13 residues. The ends were cut back, 2 bases at V and 4 bases at J, with 5 bases in the middle. CDR3 sequence (DNA): TGTGCCAGCAGTTTAAACAGTAATGAAAAACTGTTTTTT. Residues: CASSLNSNEKLFF.

The chain uses TRBV6-6 and TRBJ1-2; TRBD1 might be the D (6 bases). V shed 2 bases and J shed 1 base, with 23 bases lying between them. The germline V gene encodes CDR1 MNHNY and CDR2 SVGAGI (reference sequence). CDR3 size: 19 residues. The CDR3: CASSYPTRGSLHINYGYTF. CDR3 coding DNA: TGTGCCAGCAGTTACCCGACTAGGGGGTCATTACATATTAACTATGGCTACACCTTC.

This clonotype turned up a few times. The rearrangement links TRBV27 to TRBJ1-2; no reliable D call. The CDR3 is 14 residues long. V lost 3 bases and J 0 bases, leaving 8 bases between the germline ends. Germline CDR1 and CDR2: MNHEY and SMNVEV (reference sequence). The CDR3 nucleotides are TGTGCCAGCAGTTTTAATCCGGCTAACTATGGCTACACCTTC. Translated, it gives CASSFNPANYGYTF.

This clonotype has more than one count but fewer than ten. V usage is TRBV25-1 and J usage is TRBJ2-7; D may be TRBD1 (6 bases). The germline gives CDR1 MGHDK, CDR2 SYGVNS. Trimming shortened V by 2 bases and J by 2 bases, and 10 bases separated the two germline ends. This CDR3 has 14 residues. The CDR3 region is CASSEGTGTYEQYV. CDR3 in DNA: TGTGCCAGCAGTGAAGGTACAGGGACCTACGAGCAGTACGTC.

The rearrangement joins TRBV7-8 to TRBJ2-2, with D tentatively TRBD1 or TRBD2 (5 bases each). CDR1 and CDR2 (germline): SGHVS, FQNEAQ. V was clipped by 5 bases and J by 4 bases, with 11 bases between them. The CDR3 runs 14 residues. Here the CDR3 reads CASSRWGTTGELFF. In DNA form, the CDR3 reads TGTGCCAGCAGCCGCTGGGGGACCACCGGGGAGCTGTTTTTT.

The chain couples TRBV29-1 to TRBJ2-5, with D tentatively TRBD1 (5 bases). The germline gives CDR1 SQVTM, CDR2 ANQGSEA. CDR3 size: 14 residues. V dropped 3 bases and J dropped 5 bases, with 16 bases sitting between them. The CDR3, as DNA: TGCAGCGTTGAGGCTGCAGGGATGGGCGAGACCCAGTACTTC. It codes for CSVEAAGMGETQYF.